This entry lists 27 T cell receptor beta chains sequenced from one sample in a study of cytomegalovirus exposure and HLA in healthy donors. The primer mix had 60 Vbeta and 13 Jbeta primers. This table comes from immunoSEQ multiplex PCR, and its TCRdb copy is limited to in-frame clones, with some not included. The data hold about 110,000 clones, with about 75% observed a single time. The specimen sequenced was PBMCs. The receptors stem from a middle-aged man in good health and CMV-seronegative.

The chain is built from TRBV14 and TRBJ2-3, with 11 bases lining up with TRBD2. Trimming cost V 1 base and J 1 base; bases outside gene matches: 1. The CDR3 runs 16 residues. Germline V gene lookup returns CDR1 SGHDN and CDR2 FVKESK. The CDR3 spells CASSQVLAGGTDTQYF. The CDR3 nucleotides are TGTGCCAGCAGCCAAGTACTAGCGGGGGGCACAGATACGCAGTATTTT.

The chain recombines TRBV2 with TRBJ1-3; a weak D match, TRBD1 (6 bases). This CDR3 contains 16 residues. Germline loops: CDR1 SNHLY, CDR2 FYNNEI. V was trimmed by 4 bases and J by 0 bases, leaving 13 bases between them. The DNA for the CDR3 is TGTGCCAGCAGTGGGGGGCCTCACTCCTCTGGAAACACCATATATTTT. Translating gives CASSGGPHSSGNTIYF.

This sequence joins TRBV7-9 and TRBJ1-1; 7 nucleotides line up with TRBD1. Trimming cost V 5 bases and J 4 bases; bases outside gene matches: 4. The germline gives CDR1 SEHNR, CDR2 FQNEAQ (reference sequence). CDR3 size: 13 residues. The CDR3 region is CASSSDRATEAFF. The CDR3 nucleotides read TGTGCCAGCAGCAGTGACAGGGCCACTGAAGCTTTCTTT.

The chain joins TRBV7-9 to TRBJ2-2; D might be TRBD1 (6 bases). The CDR3 length is 12 residues. CDR1 is SEHNR, CDR2 FQNEAQ, per germline (reference sequence). Trimming pared 3 bases from V and 13 bases from J, leaving 12 bases between. As DNA, the CDR3 is TGTGCCAGCAGCTTTGGTGACAGGCGGCTGTTTTTT. This encodes CASSFGDRRLFF.

This clone appeared a few times. V gene TRBV6-1 combines with J gene TRBJ1-1; 9 bases match TRBD1. CDR3 length: 15 amino acids. Germline V gives CDR1 MNHNS, CDR2 SASEGT. With 6 bases clipped from V and 0 bases from J, the junction kept 5 bases outside the gene matches. This CDR3 reads CASRGQGLLNTEAFF. CDR3 coding DNA: TGTGCCAGCAGGGGACAGGGTCTTTTGAACACTGAAGCTTTCTTT.

The chain couples TRBV6-1 to TRBJ2-2, with D possibly TRBD1 on 6 matching bases. The CDR3 contains 13 residues. Trimming cost V 8 bases and J 7 bases, with 14 bases left between them. In germline, CDR1 is MNHNS, CDR2 SASEGT. This CDR3 reads CASARQVSGELFF. CDR3 nucleotide sequence: TGTGCCAGCGCGCGACAGGTTAGCGGGGAGCTGTTTTTT.

CDR3 nucleotide sequence: TGTGCCAGCAGCGCGGGGTACAATGAGCAGTTCTTC. Translating gives CASSAGYNEQFF. The J gene is TRBJ2-1, the V gene TRBV5-4, with a possible D match to TRBD2 (6 bases). The CDR3 runs 12 residues. Trimming cost V 4 bases and J 4 bases, with 6 bases left between them. CDR1 is SGHNT and CDR2 is YYREEE in the germline V gene (reference sequence).

The rearrangement uses TRBV14 and TRBJ2-6; possibly TRBD1 for D (5 bases). Germline V gives CDR1 SGHDN, CDR2 FVKESK. The CDR3 has 16 amino acids. V was cut by 4 bases and J by 0 bases, with 10 bases left in between. Here the CDR3 DNA reads TGTGCCAGCAGCCGACAGTTAAACTCTGGGGCCAACGTCCTGACTTTC. It encodes CASSRQLNSGANVLTF.

The CDR3, as DNA: TGCGCCAGCAGCCCTGGGGGGGCCAGGGAGGGCACTGAAGCTTTCTTT. This translates into CASSPGGAREGTEAFF. The chain uses TRBV5-1 and TRBJ1-1, with TRBD1 as a possible D gene (6 bases). The CDR3 covers 16 residues. V gave up 4 bases and J gave up 4 bases, with 20 bases separating them. Germline CDR1 SGHRS, CDR2 YFSETQ.

The gene calls are TRBV9 and TRBJ1-1; D perhaps matches TRBD1 (5 bases). Germline CDR1 reads SGDLS; CDR2 reads YYNGEE. This CDR3 region has 15 residues. V gave up 0 bases and J gave up 3 bases, with 12 bases separating them. CDR3 in amino acids: CASSVDLGGDTEAFF. The CDR3 nucleotides read TGTGCCAGCAGCGTAGATTTGGGAGGGGACACTGAAGCTTTCTTT.

The chain uses TRBV14 and TRBJ1-6; no clear D. This CDR3 region has 14 residues. The germline V and J ends were trimmed by 1 base and 9 bases, with 10 bases remaining between them. Germline assignment: CDR1 SGHDN and CDR2 FVKESK. In DNA, the CDR3 is TGTGCCAGCAGCCAAGCCGGGGTGAGTTCACCCCTCCACTTT. This translates into CASSQAGVSSPLHF.

The rearrangement uses TRBV5-1 and TRBJ1-1; TRBD1 matches 7 bases. The V gene's germline CDR1 is SGHRS and CDR2 YFSETQ. The V gene end was trimmed by 4 bases and the J gene end by 0 bases; junction bases not matched to a gene: 15. The CDR3 totals 18 residues. The CDR3 bases are TGCGCCAGCAGCCGTGAGGGACAGTACCTCTACATGAACACTGAAGCTTTCTTT. Translated, it gives CASSREGQYLYMNTEAFF. The full variable domain, with the rest looked up from reference TRBV5-1 and TRBJ1-1, is KAGVTQTPRYLIKTRGQQVTLSCSPISGHRSVSWYQQTPGQGLQFLFEYFSETQRNKGNFPGRFSGRQFSNSRSEMNVSTLELGDSALYLCASSREGQYLYMNTEAFFGQGTRLTVV.

J is TRBJ2-7 and V is TRBV9, with TRBD2 as a possible D gene (7 bases). Germline V gives CDR1 SGDLS, CDR2 YYNGEE. Trimming took 3 bases from V and 4 from J, leaving 20 bases between them. The CDR3 is made up of 16 amino acids. CDR3 in DNA: TGTGCCAGCAGCGCCAATAAGGGGGGGAGAACGTACGAGCAGTACTTC. It yields the protein CASSANKGGRTYEQYF.

The V gene is TRBV27, the J gene TRBJ2-6; D might be TRBD1 (5 bases). From germline, CDR1 is MNHEY and CDR2 SMNVEV (reference sequence). This CDR3 has 16 residues. The V and J ends lost 4 bases and 1 base respectively, with 11 bases between them. Here the CDR3 reads CASSSGYQSGANVLTF. DNA of the CDR3: TGTGCCAGCAGTTCAGGGTACCAGTCTGGGGCCAACGTCCTGACTTTC. Based on the CDR3 plus reference TRBV27 and TRBJ2-6, the full variable domain is EAQVTQNPRYLITVTGKKLTVTCSQNMNHEYMSWYRQDPGLGLRQIYYSMNVEVTDKGDVPEGYKVSRKEKRNFPLILESPSPNQTSLYFCASSSGYQSGANVLTFGAGSRLTVL.

The chain uses TRBV11-2 and TRBJ2-7; a weak D match, TRBD1 (6 bases). The CDR3 is 14 amino acids. Deletions cut 4 bases from V and 0 bases from J, with 10 bases between. Germline lookup yields CDR1 SGHAT and CDR2 FQNNGV. The DNA of the CDR3 is TGTGCCAGCAGCTCGGACAGCGTCTCCTACGAGCAGTACTTC. Translating it yields CASSSDSVSYEQYF. Drawing the rest from reference TRBV11-2 and TRBJ2-7, the complete variable domain is EAGVAQSPRYKIIEKRQSVAFWCNPISGHATLYWYQQILGQGPKLLIQFQNNGVVDDSQLPKDRFSAERLKGVDSTLKIQPAKLEDSAVYLCASSSDSVSYEQYFGPGTRLTVT.

V is TRBV7-8 and J is TRBJ2-7, with 11 nucleotides matching TRBD2. The V and J ends lost 8 bases and 4 bases, in that order; junction bases with no gene match: 7. The CDR3 runs 14 residues. Per germline, CDR1 SGHVS and CDR2 FQNEAQ. The chain's CDR3 is CASGLAGGQYEQYF. In nucleotides, the CDR3 is TGTGCCAGCGGATTAGCGGGGGGGCAATACGAGCAGTACTTC.

This clone was found a few times. The chain carries TRBV19 and TRBJ1-1; no reliable D call. This CDR3 comprises 14 residues. V shed 3 bases and J shed 4 bases, with 12 bases lying between them. CDR1 and CDR2 from the germline V gene are LNHDA and SQIVND (reference sequence). The CDR3 sequence: CASSISAASTEAFF. The CDR3 DNA reads as TGTGCCAGTAGTATCTCCGCCGCCAGCACTGAAGCTTTCTTT.

This clone was seen once. The chain links TRBV10-3 to TRBJ2-1; TRBD2 agrees at 10 bases. The length of the CDR3 is 15 residues. V gave up 8 bases and J gave up 8 bases; unmatched junction bases: 12. CDR1 is ENHRY and CDR2 is SYGVKD in the germline V gene. This chain's CDR3 is CAIGARAGGSHEQFF. The CDR3, as DNA: TGTGCCATCGGTGCTAGAGCGGGGGGGTCCCATGAGCAGTTCTTC.

The chain combines TRBV6-1 with TRBJ1-2; TRBD1 might be the D (5 bases). V lost 6 bases and J 4 bases, leaving 18 bases between the germline ends. Looked up from germline, CDR1 is MNHNS and CDR2 is SASEGT. CDR3 length equals 15 residues. CDR3 sequence: CASRISGGRGYGYTF. CDR3 nucleotide sequence: TGTGCCAGCAGGATCTCCGGGGGGAGAGGCTATGGCTACACCTTC.

This clone came up once. V usage is TRBV6-1 and J usage is TRBJ1-2; unclear D gene. Germline V lookup: CDR1 MNHNS, CDR2 SASEGT. V gave up 8 bases and J gave up 7 bases, with 17 bases separating them. There are 13 residues in the CDR3. The DNA for the CDR3 is TGTGCCAGCCTTCCCACTTCCTTAAGTGGCTACACCTTC. This sequence encodes CASLPTSLSGYTF.

V usage is TRBV5-1 and J usage is TRBJ2-7; 9 nucleotides match TRBD1. Germline V gene data show CDR1 as SGHRS and CDR2 as YFSETQ. The CDR3 sequence is 15 residues long. V lost 4 bases, J lost 5 bases, and 10 bases stayed unmatched. CDR3: CASSQGQGNVHEQYF. The CDR3 DNA follows: TGCGCCAGCAGCCAAGGACAGGGGAACGTCCACGAGCAGTACTTC.

The rearrangement joins TRBV7-9 to TRBJ1-3; D gene uncertain. Germline loops: CDR1 SEHNR, CDR2 FQNEAQ (reference sequence). The CDR3 is made up of 15 amino acids. With 2 bases removed from V and 1 base from J, the gap between germline ends came to 9 bases. CDR3 residues: CASSLIRGSGNTIYF. In DNA, the CDR3 is TGTGCCAGCAGCTTAATTCGGGGATCTGGAAACACCATATATTTT.

This chain joins TRBV5-1 and TRBJ2-5; TRBD2 matches at 10 bases. CDR1 is SGHRS and CDR2 is YFSETQ in the germline V gene. The ends lost 0 bases at V and 4 bases at J; junction bases unmatched: 9. The length of the CDR3 is 17 residues. The DNA for the CDR3 is TGCGCCAGCAGCTTGGCGATAGCGGGGGGCCCGGTAGAGACCCAGTACTTC. As protein: CASSLAIAGGPVETQYF.

The chain uses TRBV5-4 and TRBJ2-1; weak D call: TRBD2 (7 bases). The germline V gene has CDR1 SGHNT and CDR2 YYREEE (reference sequence). The CDR3 has 14 amino acids. The V and J ends lost 3 bases and 8 bases respectively, with 15 bases between them. The CDR3 region is CASSYEGGIDEQFF. The CDR3 bases are TGTGCCAGCAGCTATGAGGGGGGGATCGATGAGCAGTTCTTC. Complete variable domain (other parts from reference TRBV5-4 and TRBJ2-1): ETGVTQSPTHLIKTRGQQVTLRCSSQSGHNTVSWYQQALGQGPQFIFQYYREEENGRGNFPPRFSGLQFPNYSSELNVNALELDDSALYLCASSYEGGIDEQFFGPGTRLTVL.

This clone has only a few counts. This chain links TRBV4-2 with TRBJ2-1; 12 nucleotides agree with TRBD2. The CDR3 is made up of 16 amino acids. The V gene end was trimmed by 1 base and the J gene end by 2 bases; junction bases not matched to a gene: 0. Per the germline V gene, CDR1 is LGHNA and CDR2 is YNFKEQ. The CDR3 nucleotides read TGTGCCAGCAGCCAAGGGACTAGCGGGGCCTACAATGAGCAGTTCTTC. Translated: CASSQGTSGAYNEQFF.

This chain uses TRBV5-1 with TRBJ2-3; D may be TRBD2 (5 bases). This CDR3 is built from 12 residues. The V end lost 4 bases, the J end lost 6 bases, and 9 bases lay between the germline ends. CDR1 is SGHRS, CDR2 YFSETQ, per germline. This CDR3 is CASSPRGDTQYF. CDR3 DNA sequence: TGCGCCAGCAGCCCCCGAGGGGATACGCAGTATTTT.

This clone occurred once. This rearrangement joins TRBV27 to TRBJ1-6; a weak D match, TRBD1 (6 bases). The CDR3 is made up of 16 amino acids. The V end lost 4 bases, the J end lost 7 bases, and 17 bases lay between the germline ends. Germline CDR1 is MNHEY and CDR2 is SMNVEV (reference sequence). CDR3 residues: CASSSYQQGVNSPLHF. The CDR3, as DNA: TGTGCCAGCAGTTCCTACCAACAGGGAGTCAATTCACCCCTCCACTTT.